The clone carrying this T cell receptor (beta chain) has only a few counts. These data originate in a study of blood T cell repertoires in COVID-19. Study information: Samples taken during acute and convalescent COVID-19 were collected in the United States, Italy and Spain. PBMCs, B-cell-depleted T cells, or T cells were the source of the cDNA or gDNA that made up the material.

Authors' analysis steps: Estimates of nucleated cell counts were drawn from the amplification of reference gene primers. Sequencing used immunoSEQ multiplex PCR; TCRdb keeps in-frame clones, though not all of them. The DNA gave D and trimming, while V, J and clone size come from that table. Counted here are over 130,000 clones, around 86% occurring once; the ten biggest clones make up approximately 4.1%. Germline CDR1 reads SGHTA; CDR2 reads FQGNSA. CDR3 length: 13 residues. The V end was cut by 5 bases, the J end by 10 bases, with 17 bases between. The sample was peripheral blood. The V call is TRBV7-2, the J call TRBJ1-1; maybe TRBD1 (5 bases). The clonotype originates from a woman older than 75 with acute or convalescent COVID-19. The CDR3 is CASSPLDKVGAFF. The CDR3 DNA follows: TGTGCCAGCAGCCCCCTGGACAAGGTTGGAGCTTTCTTT.